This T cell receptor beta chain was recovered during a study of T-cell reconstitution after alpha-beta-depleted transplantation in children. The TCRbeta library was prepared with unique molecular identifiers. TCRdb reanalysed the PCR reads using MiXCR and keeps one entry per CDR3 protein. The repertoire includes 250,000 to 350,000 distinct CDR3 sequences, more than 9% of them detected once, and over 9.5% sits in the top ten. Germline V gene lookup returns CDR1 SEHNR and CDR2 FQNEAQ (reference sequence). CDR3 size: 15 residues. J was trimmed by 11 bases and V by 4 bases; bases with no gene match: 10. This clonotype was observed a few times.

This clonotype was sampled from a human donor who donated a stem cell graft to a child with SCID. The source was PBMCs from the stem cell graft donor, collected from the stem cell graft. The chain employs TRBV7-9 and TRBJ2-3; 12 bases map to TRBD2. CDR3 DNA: TGTGCCAGCAGCTCCAGGACTAGCGGGGTGATGGAGCAGTATTTT. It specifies CASSSRTSGVMEQYF.